These 14 T cell receptor beta chains were sequenced from one sample in a study of T cell responses to AZD1222 COVID-19 vaccine. The assay was immunoSEQ multiplex PCR, and TCRdb's table has in-frame clones only and misses some. The sample consists of 130,000 to 150,000 clones, roughly 86% of them appearing once. Source: peripheral blood, taken 28 days after the second AZD1222 dose. All receptors derive from an adult who received the AZD1222 COVID-19 vaccine.

The chain links TRBV11-2 to TRBJ1-1; D is undetermined. The CDR3 extends over 13 amino acids. Germline values: CDR1 SGHAT, CDR2 FQNNGV. Trimming cost V 5 bases and J 8 bases, with 15 bases left between them. The CDR3 DNA reads as TGTGCCAGCAGCACCGGCATCGCCGGAGAAGCTTTCTTT. Protein: CASSTGIAGEAFF. Together with reference TRBV11-2 and TRBJ1-1, the CDR3 gives the full variable domain: EAGVAQSPRYKIIEKRQSVAFWCNPISGHATLYWYQQILGQGPKLLIQFQNNGVVDDSQLPKDRFSAERLKGVDSTLKIQPAKLEDSAVYLCASSTGIAGEAFFGQGTRLTVV.

This clone has only a few counts. The chain has TRBV6-5 and TRBJ2-7, with TRBD1 matching over 11 bases. J was trimmed by 4 bases and V by 2 bases; bases with no gene match: 7. There are 16 residues in the CDR3. CDR1 MNHEY and CDR2 SVGAGI come from the germline V gene. The CDR3 reads CASSYALGTGGYEQYF. The CDR3 nucleotides read TGTGCCAGCAGTTACGCCCTGGGGACAGGGGGATACGAGCAGTACTTC.

V gene TRBV27 combines with J gene TRBJ1-2; D uncertain. The CDR3 contains 15 residues. Germline V gene lookup returns CDR1 MNHEY and CDR2 SMNVEV (reference sequence). V lost 7 bases to trimming and J lost 3 bases, with 18 bases between them. The CDR3 loop is CASTSFRTEDYGYTF. The DNA for the CDR3 is TGTGCCAGCACCTCGTTCAGGACGGAGGACTATGGCTACACCTTC.

V usage is TRBV10-2 and J usage is TRBJ2-3; no definite D call. Germline-derived CDR1 and CDR2 are WSHSY and SAAADI. The CDR3 has 13 residues. V lost 5 bases, J lost 4 bases, and 10 bases lay in between. As DNA, the CDR3 is TGCGCCAGCAGTAAACGGCAGCCAGATACGCAGTATTTT. Its translation: CASSKRQPDTQYF.

The V gene is TRBV24-1, the J gene TRBJ1-2; perhaps TRBD1 as D (5 bases). Looked up from germline, CDR1 is KGHDR and CDR2 is SFDVKD. Trimming left V 12 bases short and J 5 bases short, with 24 bases between. The CDR3 runs to 15 residues. For the CDR3, the DNA is TGTGCCCCCTTCCATAGCCGAGGGGCAAGGTATGGCTACACCTTC. Amino acid sequence: CAPFHSRGARYGYTF.

The chain recombines TRBV9 with TRBJ1-4, with a possible D match to TRBD1 (6 bases). V gave up 5 bases and J gave up 4 bases, with 9 bases separating them. Germline V gene lookup returns CDR1 SGDLS and CDR2 YYNGEE. This CDR3 has 13 amino acids. CDR3 DNA sequence: TGTGCCAGCAGTCAGGGGTATAATGAAAAACTGTTTTTT. Its translation is CASSQGYNEKLFF.

V gene TRBV10-3 combines with J gene TRBJ1-2, with D perhaps TRBD1 (6 bases). The CDR3 contains 15 residues. CDR1 ENHRY and CDR2 SYGVKD come from the germline V gene. Trimming left V 0 bases short and J 8 bases short, with 16 bases between. The DNA for the CDR3 is TGTGCCATCAGTGAGTCGTCGGGGGGCGCGAAGGGCTACACCTTC. Translated, it gives CAISESSGGAKGYTF.

This chain uses TRBV12-3 or TRBV12-4 with TRBJ1-2; D is unclear. With 6 bases removed from V and 8 bases from J, the gap between germline ends came to 10 bases. The CDR3 extends over 11 amino acids. The CDR3 protein is CASRVTRGYTF. The CDR3 region has the DNA TGTGCCAGCAGGGTAACCCGGGGCTACACCTTC.

The V and J genes are TRBV2 and TRBJ2-1; D is possibly TRBD2 (5 bases). Germline CDR1 SNHLY, CDR2 FYNNEI. V lost 7 bases and J 1 base, leaving 14 bases between the germline ends. The CDR3 is made up of 15 amino acids. For the CDR3, the DNA is TGTGCCAGCAAGTCTTCCGGGGAATCCTACAATGAGCAGTTCTTC. Translated, it gives CASKSSGESYNEQFF.

This clone was recorded once. The chain combines TRBV5-8 with TRBJ1-5, with D possibly TRBD1 on 5 matching bases. Germline CDR1 and CDR2: SGHTS and YDEGEE. V was cut by 6 bases and J by 7 bases, with 11 bases left in between. The CDR3 length is 12 residues. The CDR3 loop reads CASKGESQPQHF. The DNA for the CDR3 is TGTGCCAGCAAAGGGGAGAGCCAGCCCCAGCATTTT.

This rearrangement joins TRBV7-9 to TRBJ1-4; D gene uncertain. Trimming pared 1 base from V and 13 bases from J, leaving 10 bases between. Germline V gene lookup returns CDR1 SEHNR and CDR2 FQNEAQ (reference sequence). This CDR3 is built from 12 residues. The CDR3 here is CASSLVNPVLFF. In DNA, the CDR3 is TGTGCCAGCAGCTTAGTGAATCCAGTACTGTTTTTT.

The chain couples TRBV30 to TRBJ1-4, with a weak D call TRBD1 (5 bases). Trimming stripped 1 base from V and 10 bases from J, with 10 bases between. The CDR3 is made up of 12 amino acids. Germline V gene data show CDR1 as GTSNPN and CDR2 as SVGIG (reference sequence). CDR3 DNA sequence: TGTGCCTGGAGTGGGGGGGAGGGAAAACTGTTTTTT. This encodes CAWSGGEGKLFF. The full variable domain, completed using reference TRBV30 and TRBJ1-4, is SQTIHQWPATLVQPVGSPLSLECTVEGTSNPNLYWYRQAAGRGLQLLFYSVGIGQISSEVPQNLSASRPQDRQFILSSKKLLLSDSGFYLCAWSGGEGKLFFGSGTQLSVL.

The table lists this clone with a count of one. This rearrangement joins TRBV9 to TRBJ2-3; perhaps TRBD2 as D (5 bases). This CDR3 has 15 residues. CDR1 and CDR2 (germline): SGDLS, YYNGEE. Trimming removed 2 bases from V and 0 bases from J, with 10 bases in between. The CDR3 is CASSVRGGSTDTQYF. DNA of the CDR3: TGTGCCAGCAGCGTTCGGGGTGGGAGCACAGATACGCAGTATTTT.

The chain couples TRBV6-5 to TRBJ1-6; 12 bases align to TRBD1. V dropped 7 bases and J dropped 7; count of bases not matched to a gene: 2. The CDR3 is 14 amino acids. The germline V gene has CDR1 MNHEY and CDR2 SVGAGI. CDR3 in amino acids: CASTGTGGNSPLHF. DNA of the CDR3: TGTGCCAGCACCGGGACAGGGGGCAATTCACCCCTCCACTTT.